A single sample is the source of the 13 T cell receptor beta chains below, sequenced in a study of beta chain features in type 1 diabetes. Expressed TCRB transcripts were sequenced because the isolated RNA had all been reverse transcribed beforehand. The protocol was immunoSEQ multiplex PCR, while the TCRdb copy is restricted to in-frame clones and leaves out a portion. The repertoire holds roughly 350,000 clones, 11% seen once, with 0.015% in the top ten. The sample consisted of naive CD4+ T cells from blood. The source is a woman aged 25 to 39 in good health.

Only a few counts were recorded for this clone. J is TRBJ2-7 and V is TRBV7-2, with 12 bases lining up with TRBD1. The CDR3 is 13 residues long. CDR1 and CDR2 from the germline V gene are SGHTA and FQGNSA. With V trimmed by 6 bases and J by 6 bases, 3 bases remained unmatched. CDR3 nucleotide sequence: TGTGCCAGCAGTCGGGACAGGGGGCCCGAGCAGTACTTC. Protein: CASSRDRGPEQYF.

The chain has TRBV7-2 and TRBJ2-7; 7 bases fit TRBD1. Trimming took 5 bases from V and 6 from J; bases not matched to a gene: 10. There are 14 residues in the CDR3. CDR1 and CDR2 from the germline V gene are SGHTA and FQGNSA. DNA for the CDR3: TGTGCCAGCAGCATAAGCACAGGGGCTCGCGAGCAGTACTTC. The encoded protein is CASSISTGAREQYF.

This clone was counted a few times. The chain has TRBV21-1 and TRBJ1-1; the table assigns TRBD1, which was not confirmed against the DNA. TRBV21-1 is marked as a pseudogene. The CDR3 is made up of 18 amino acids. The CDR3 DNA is TGTGCCAGCTTCTCTATACGGGACAGGGGGCCTCTGAACACTGAAGCTTTCTTT. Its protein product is CASFSIRDRGPLNTEAFF.

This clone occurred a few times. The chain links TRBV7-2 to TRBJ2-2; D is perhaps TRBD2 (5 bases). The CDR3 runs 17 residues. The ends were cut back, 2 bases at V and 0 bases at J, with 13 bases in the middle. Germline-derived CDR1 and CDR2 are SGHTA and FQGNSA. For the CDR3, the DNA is TGTGCCAGCAGCTTACGTGGCGGGCGTCCGAACACCGGGGAGCTGTTTTTT. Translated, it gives CASSLRGGRPNTGELFF. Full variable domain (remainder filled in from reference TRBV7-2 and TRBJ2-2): GAGVSQSPSNKVTEKGKDVELRCDPISGHTALYWYRQSLGQGLEFLIYFQGNSAPDKSGLPSDRFSAERTGGSVSTLTIQRTQQEDSAVYLCASSLRGGRPNTGELFFGEGSRLTVL.

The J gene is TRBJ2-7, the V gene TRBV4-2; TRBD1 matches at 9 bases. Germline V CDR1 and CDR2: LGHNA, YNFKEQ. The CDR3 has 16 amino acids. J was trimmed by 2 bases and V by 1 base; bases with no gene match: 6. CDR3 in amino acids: CASSQGWGQGPYEQYF. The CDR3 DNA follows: TGTGCCAGCAGCCAAGGTTGGGGACAGGGACCCTACGAGCAGTACTTC.

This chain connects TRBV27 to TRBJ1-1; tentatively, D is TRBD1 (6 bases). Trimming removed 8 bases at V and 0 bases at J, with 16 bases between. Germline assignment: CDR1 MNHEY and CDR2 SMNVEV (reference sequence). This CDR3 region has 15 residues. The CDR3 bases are TGTGCCAGCCACCCGATGGGGGCTATGAACACTGAAGCTTTCTTT. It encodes CASHPMGAMNTEAFF.

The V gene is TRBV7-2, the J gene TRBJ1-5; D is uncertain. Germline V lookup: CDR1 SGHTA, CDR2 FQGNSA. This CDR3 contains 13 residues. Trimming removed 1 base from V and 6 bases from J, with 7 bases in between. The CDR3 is CASSLVTGQPQHF. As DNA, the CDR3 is TGTGCCAGCAGCTTAGTCACGGGTCAGCCCCAGCATTTT.

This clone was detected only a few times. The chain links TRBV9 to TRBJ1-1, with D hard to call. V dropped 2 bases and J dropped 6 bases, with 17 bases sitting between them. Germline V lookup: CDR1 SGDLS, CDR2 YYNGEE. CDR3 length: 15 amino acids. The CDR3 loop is CASSVVREGGAEAFF. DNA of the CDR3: TGTGCCAGCAGCGTTGTCCGAGAGGGCGGAGCTGAAGCTTTCTTT.

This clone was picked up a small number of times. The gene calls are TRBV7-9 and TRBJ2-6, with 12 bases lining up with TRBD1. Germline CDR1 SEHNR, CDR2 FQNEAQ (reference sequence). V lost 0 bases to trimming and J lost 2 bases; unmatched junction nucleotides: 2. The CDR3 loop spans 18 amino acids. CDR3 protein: CASSLARDRGPGANVLTF. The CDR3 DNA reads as TGTGCCAGCAGCTTAGCCCGGGACAGGGGGCCTGGGGCCAACGTCCTGACTTTC.

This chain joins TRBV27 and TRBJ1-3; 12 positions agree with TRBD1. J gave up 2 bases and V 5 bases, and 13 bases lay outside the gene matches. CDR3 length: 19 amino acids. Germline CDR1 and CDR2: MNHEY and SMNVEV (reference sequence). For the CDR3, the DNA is TGTGCCAGCAGTCCATCCGGGACAGGGGGCGCAGATGCTGGAAACACCATATATTTT. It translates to CASSPSGTGGADAGNTIYF.

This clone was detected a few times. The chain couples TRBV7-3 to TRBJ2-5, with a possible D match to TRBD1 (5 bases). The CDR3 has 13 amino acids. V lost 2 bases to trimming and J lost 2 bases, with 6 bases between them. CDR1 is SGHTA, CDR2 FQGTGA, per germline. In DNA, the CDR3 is TGTGCCAGCAGCTTATACAGGCAAGAGACCCAGTACTTC. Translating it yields CASSLYRQETQYF.

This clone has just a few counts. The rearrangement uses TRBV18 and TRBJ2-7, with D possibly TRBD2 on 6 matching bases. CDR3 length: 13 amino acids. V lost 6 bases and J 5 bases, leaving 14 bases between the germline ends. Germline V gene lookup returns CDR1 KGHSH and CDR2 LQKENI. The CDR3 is CASSPGGSDEQYF. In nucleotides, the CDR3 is TGTGCCAGCTCCCCTGGGGGGTCCGACGAGCAGTACTTC.

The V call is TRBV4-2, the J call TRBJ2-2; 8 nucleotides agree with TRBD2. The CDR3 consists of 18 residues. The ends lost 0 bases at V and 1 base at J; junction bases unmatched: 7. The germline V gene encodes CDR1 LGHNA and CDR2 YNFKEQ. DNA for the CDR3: TGTGCCAGCAGCCAAGATCCGGGAGGGCCTGGGAACACCGGGGAGCTGTTTTTT. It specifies CASSQDPGGPGNTGELFF.